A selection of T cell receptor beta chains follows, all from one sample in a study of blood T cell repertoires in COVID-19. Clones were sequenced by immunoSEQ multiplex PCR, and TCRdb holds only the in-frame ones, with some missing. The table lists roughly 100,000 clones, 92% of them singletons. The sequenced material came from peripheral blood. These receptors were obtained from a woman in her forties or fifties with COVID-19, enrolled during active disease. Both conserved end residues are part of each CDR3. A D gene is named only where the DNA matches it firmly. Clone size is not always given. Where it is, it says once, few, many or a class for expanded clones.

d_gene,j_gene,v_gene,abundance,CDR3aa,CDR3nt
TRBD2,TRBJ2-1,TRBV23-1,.,CASSPGFKYGSGEHEQFF,TGCGCCAGCAGTCCGGGATTCAAGTATGGTAGCGGGGAACATGAGCAGTTCTTC
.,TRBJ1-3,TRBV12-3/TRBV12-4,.,CASSFPGNTIYF,TGTGCCAGCAGTTTTCCAGGAAACACCATATATTTT
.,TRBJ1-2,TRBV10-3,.,CAISESGALNYGYTF,TGTGCCATCAGTGAGTCAGGGGCCCTTAACTATGGCTACACCTTC
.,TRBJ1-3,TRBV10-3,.,CAISESIGRASGNTIYF,TGTGCCATCAGTGAGTCGATAGGGAGGGCGTCTGGAAACACCATATATTTT
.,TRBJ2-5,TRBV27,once,CASSLSPGMGETQYF,TGTGCCAGCAGTTTATCACCAGGGATGGGAGAGACCCAGTACTTC
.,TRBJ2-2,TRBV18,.,CASSARGGELFF,TGTGCCAGCTCGGCACGCGGCGGGGAGCTGTTTTTT
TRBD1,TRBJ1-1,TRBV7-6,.,CASSPGTGGIPEAFF,TGTGCCAGCAGCCCGGGGACAGGCGGGATCCCTGAAGCTTTCTTT
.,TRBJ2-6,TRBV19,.,CASRYKGLGANVLTF,TGTGCCAGTAGGTACAAGGGGCTTGGGGCCAACGTCCTGACTTTC
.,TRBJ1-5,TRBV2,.,CASSDLTGNFQPQHF,TGTGCCAGCAGTGATCTCACAGGGAATTTTCAGCCCCAGCATTTT
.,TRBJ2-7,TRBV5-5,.,CASSSAGYEQYF,TGTGCCAGCAGCTCCGCCGGCTACGAGCAGTACTTC
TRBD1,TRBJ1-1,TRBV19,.,CASSTNRGRLTEAFF,TGTGCCAGTAGTACAAACAGGGGAAGGTTGACTGAAGCTTTCTTT
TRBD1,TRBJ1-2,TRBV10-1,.,CASNQQGDRWYGYTF,TGCGCCAGCAATCAACAGGGGGACAGGTGGTATGGCTACACCTTC
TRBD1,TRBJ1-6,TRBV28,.,CASSRTGRGSPLHF,TGTGCCAGCAGTAGGACAGGGAGGGGCTCACCCCTCCACTTT
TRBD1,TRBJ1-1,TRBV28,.,CASSLLQGSSEAFF,TGTGCCAGCAGTTTACTACAGGGGAGTAGTGAAGCTTTCTTT
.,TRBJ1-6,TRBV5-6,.,CASSLRQSFYNSPLHF,TGTGCCAGCAGCCTTCGACAGTCCTTCTATAATTCACCCCTCCACTTT
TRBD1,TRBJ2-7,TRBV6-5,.,CASRGQGASPYEQYF,TGTGCCAGCCGCGGACAGGGGGCCTCTCCCTACGAGCAGTACTTC
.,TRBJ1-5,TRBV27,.,CASSLSPGQPQHF,TGTGCCAGCAGTTTATCCCCAGGTCAGCCCCAGCATTTT
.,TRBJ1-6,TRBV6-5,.,CASERGDSYSPLHF,TGTGCCAGCGAACGGGGAGACTCCTATTCACCCCTCCACTTT
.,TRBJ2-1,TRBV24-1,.,CATSDTGQEGYNEQFF,TGTGCCACCAGTGATACTGGACAGGAGGGGTACAATGAGCAGTTCTTC
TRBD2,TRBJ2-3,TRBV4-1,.,CASSVAGGQLDTQYF,TGCGCCAGCAGCGTAGCGGGGGGGCAATTAGATACGCAGTATTTT
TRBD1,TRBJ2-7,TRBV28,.,CASSPDRGWSEQYF,TGTGCCAGCAGTCCTGACAGGGGGTGGAGCGAGCAGTACTTC
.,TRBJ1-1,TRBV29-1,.,CSVGTGRTEAFF,TGCAGCGTGGGAACAGGGCGGACTGAAGCTTTCTTT
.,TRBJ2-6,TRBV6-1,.,CASSEWGGPGANVLTF,TGTGCCAGCAGTGAATGGGGGGGGCCTGGGGCCAACGTCCTGACTTTC
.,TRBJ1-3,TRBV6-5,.,CASRPRYSGNTIYF,TGTGCCAGCAGGCCACGCTACTCTGGAAACACCATATATTTT
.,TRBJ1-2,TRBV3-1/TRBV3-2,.,CASSQGKGEVVGYTF,TGTGCCAGCAGCCAAGGGAAAGGGGAGGTGGTTGGCTACACCTTC
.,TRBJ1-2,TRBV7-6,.,CASSAGNPFGVLGNGYTF,TGTGCCAGCAGCGCCGGCAACCCATTCGGGGTGTTAGGGAATGGCTACACCTTC
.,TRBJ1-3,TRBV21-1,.,CASSKVGDSSGNTIYF,TGTGCCAGCAGCAAAGTTGGGGACAGCTCTGGAAACACCATATATTTT
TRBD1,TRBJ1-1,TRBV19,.,CASTLTGGTEAFF,TGTGCCAGTACGCTGACAGGGGGCACTGAAGCTTTCTTT
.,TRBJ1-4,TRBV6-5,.,CASSYSLRRGNEKLFF,TGTGCCAGCAGTTACTCCCTGCGGAGGGGCAATGAAAAACTGTTTTTT
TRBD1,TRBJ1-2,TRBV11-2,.,CASSLLGQGRGYGYTF,TGTGCCAGCAGCTTATTGGGACAGGGCCGTGGCTATGGCTACACCTTC
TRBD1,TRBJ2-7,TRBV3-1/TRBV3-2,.,CASSPRDRGSFYEQYF,TGTGCCAGCAGCCCCCGGGACAGGGGGAGTTTCTACGAGCAGTACTTC
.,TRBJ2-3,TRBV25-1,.,CASSEDLLGVTDTQYF,TGTGCCAGCAGTGAGGATTTGTTAGGGGTCACAGATACGCAGTATTTT
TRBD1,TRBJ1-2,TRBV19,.,CASSTGQGVYGYTF,TGTGCCAGTAGTACGGGACAGGGCGTCTATGGCTACACCTTC
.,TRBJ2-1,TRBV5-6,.,CASSLSGLSISYNEQFF,TGTGCCAGCAGCTTGTCGGGACTGTCGATATCCTACAATGAGCAGTTCTTC
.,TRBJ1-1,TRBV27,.,CASSYAGAGKTEAFF,TGTGCCAGCAGTTATGCAGGGGCGGGCAAAACTGAAGCTTTCTTT
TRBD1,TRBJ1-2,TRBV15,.,CATSRGDRGTNYGYTF,TGTGCCACCAGCAGAGGTGACAGGGGGACCAACTATGGCTACACCTTC
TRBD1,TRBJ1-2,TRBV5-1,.,CASSETGYGYTF,TGCGCCAGCAGCGAGACAGGGTATGGCTACACCTTC
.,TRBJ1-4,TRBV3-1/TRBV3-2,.,CASSPQGLLSEKLFF,TGTGCCAGCAGCCCGCAGGGCCTCCTTAGTGAAAAACTGTTTTTT
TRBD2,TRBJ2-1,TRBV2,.,CASSDSGGTYNEQFF,TGTGCCAGCAGTGACTCCGGGGGGACCTACAATGAGCAGTTCTTC
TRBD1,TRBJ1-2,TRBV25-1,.,CASSKAGGGYGYTF,TGTGCCAGCAGTAAGGCAGGGGGTGGCTATGGCTACACCTTC
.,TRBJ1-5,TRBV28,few,CASSLRGSGQPQHF,TGTGCCAGCAGTCTTAGGGGTTCCGGTCAGCCCCAGCATTTT
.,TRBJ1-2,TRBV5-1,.,CASSSHTAEGGYTF,TGCGCCAGCAGCTCTCACACTGCTGAGGGTGGCTACACCTTC
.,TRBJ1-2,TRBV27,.,CASSLGGTNYGYTF,TGTGCCAGCAGTCTTGGCGGTACTAACTATGGCTACACCTTC
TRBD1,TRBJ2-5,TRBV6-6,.,CASTLTGSETQYF,TGTGCCAGCACCCTGACAGGGTCGGAGACCCAGTACTTC
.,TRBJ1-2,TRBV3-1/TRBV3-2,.,CASSQDPGDGYTF,TGTGCCAGCAGCCAAGATCCCGGGGATGGCTACACCTTC
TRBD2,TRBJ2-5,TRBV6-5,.,CASSGGARETQYF,TGTGCCAGCAGCGGGGGGGCGCGGGAGACCCAGTACTTC
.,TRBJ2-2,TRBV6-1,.,CASSENGRPGELFF,TGTGCCAGCAGTGAAAATGGGAGGCCCGGGGAGCTGTTTTTT
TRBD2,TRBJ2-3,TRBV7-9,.,CASSLGLAELTDTQYF,TGTGCCAGCAGCCTCGGACTAGCGGAGCTCACAGATACGCAGTATTTT
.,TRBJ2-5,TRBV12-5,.,CASGLEETQYF,TGTGCTAGTGGACTTGAAGAGACCCAGTACTTC
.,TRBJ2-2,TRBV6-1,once,CASSDAGELFF,TGTGCCAGCAGTGATGCGGGGGAGCTGTTTTTT
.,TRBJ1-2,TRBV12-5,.,CASGSSSGRLYGYTF,TGTGCTAGTGGTTCGTCAAGCGGCAGGCTCTATGGCTACACCTTC
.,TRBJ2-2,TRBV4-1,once,CASSQDQGKQLNTGELFF,TGCGCCAGCAGCCAAGATCAGGGAAAACAGCTGAACACCGGGGAGCTGTTTTTT
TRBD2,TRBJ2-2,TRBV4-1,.,CASSSPGSGVNTGELFF,TGCGCCAGCAGCTCCCCGGGAAGCGGGGTGAACACCGGGGAGCTGTTTTTT
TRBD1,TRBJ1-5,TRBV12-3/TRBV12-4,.,CASRVQGAGAQHF,TGTGCCAGCAGGGTACAGGGGGCGGGGGCCCAGCATTTT
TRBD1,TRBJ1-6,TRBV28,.,CASSSPGTGGRPLHF,TGTGCCAGCAGTAGCCCCGGGACAGGGGGTCGACCCCTCCACTTT
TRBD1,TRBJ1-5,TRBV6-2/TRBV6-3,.,CASSYPRTGVLFQPQHF,TGTGCCAGCAGTTACCCCCGGACAGGGGTATTATTTCAGCCCCAGCATTTT
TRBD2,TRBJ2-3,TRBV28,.,CASSLGRGGLADTQYF,TGTGCCAGCAGTCTGGGTCGGGGGGGCCTCGCGGATACGCAGTATTTT
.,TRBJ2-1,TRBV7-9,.,CASSSGDEQFF,TGTGCCAGCAGCTCAGGGGATGAGCAGTTCTTC
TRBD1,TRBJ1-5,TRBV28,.,CAMSATGGGGNQPQHF,TGTGCCATGTCTGCGACAGGGGGCGGTGGCAATCAGCCCCAGCATTTT